In its sample, the clone carrying this T cell receptor beta chain was seen a few times. What it binds is not known. The data were obtained in a study of blood T cells in healthy people across ages. Unmatched junction bases numbered 5, after V lost 6 bases and J lost 3 bases. Germline-derived CDR1 and CDR2 are SGHAT and FQDESV (reference sequence). The CDR3 contains 15 residues. Ranging in age from about 6 to 95, the donors were healthy Caucasian individuals from Russia. Every sample yielded at least 6.5 million isolated PBMCs. Regarding the study as a whole: Higher naive T cell percentage went strongly together with higher TCR beta diversity. There were more naive CD4+ cells and higher diversity in long-lived donors than in aged donors.

A J-beta primer mix and a sample-barcoded 5' primer were used in a second PCR of roughly 6 to 11 cycles. TCRdb itself ran the 5' RACE reads through MiXCR, one entry per CDR3 protein. This repertoire shows some 920,000 distinct CDR3 sequences, about 51% found once; its top ten account for about 20%. The TCR sequence derives from a woman aged 60-75 years in good health. The chain combines TRBV11-1 with TRBJ2-2; 9 bases agree with TRBD2. Sequencing input: blood. CDR3 nucleotide sequence: TGTGCCAGCAGTAAGAGACTAGCGGACACCGGGGAGCTGTTTTTT. The encoded protein is CASSKRLADTGELFF. Full variable domain (remainder filled in from reference TRBV11-1 and TRBJ2-2): EAEVAQSPRYKITEKSQAVAFWCDPISGHATLYWYRQILGQGPELLVQFQDESVVDDSQLPKDRFSAERLKGVDSTLKIQPAELGDSAMYLCASSKRLADTGELFFGEGSRLTVL.